Given below is one TCR beta chain in context. This record belongs to a study of technical replicates of blood from several donors. The length of the CDR3 is 14 residues. V lost 0 bases to trimming and J lost 4 bases, with 9 bases between them. Germline-derived CDR1 and CDR2 are MGHRA and YSYEKL. The data were produced by immunoSEQ multiplex PCR, yet TCRdb's version contains in-frame clones alone and is incomplete. Of 90,000 to 100,000 clones listed, approximately 96% are singletons. This clonotype was obtained from a human donor in good health. The rearrangement joins TRBV4-1 to TRBJ1-2; D unresolved. Sequences were obtained from T cells isolated from PBMCs. CDR3 sequence: CASSQDGGGYGYTF. The CDR3 region has the DNA TGCGCCAGCAGCCAAGATGGAGGCGGCTATGGCTACACCTTC.